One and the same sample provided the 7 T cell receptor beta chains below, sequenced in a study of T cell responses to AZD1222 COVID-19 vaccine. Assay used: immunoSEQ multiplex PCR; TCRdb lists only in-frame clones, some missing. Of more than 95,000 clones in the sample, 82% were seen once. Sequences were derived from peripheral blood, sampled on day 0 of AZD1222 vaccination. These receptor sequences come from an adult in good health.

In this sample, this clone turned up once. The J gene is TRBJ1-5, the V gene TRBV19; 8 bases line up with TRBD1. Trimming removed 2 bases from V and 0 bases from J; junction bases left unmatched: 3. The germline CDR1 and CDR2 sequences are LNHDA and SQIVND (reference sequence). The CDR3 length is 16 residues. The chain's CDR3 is CASSIITGGSNQPQHF. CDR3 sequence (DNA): TGTGCCAGTAGTATAATTACAGGGGGTAGCAATCAGCCCCAGCATTTT.

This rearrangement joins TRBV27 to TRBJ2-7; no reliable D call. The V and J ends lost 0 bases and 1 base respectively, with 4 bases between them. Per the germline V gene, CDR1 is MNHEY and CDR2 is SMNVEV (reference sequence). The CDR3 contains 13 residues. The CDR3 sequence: CASSLSRSYEQYF. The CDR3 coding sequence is TGTGCCAGCAGTTTATCGAGGTCCTACGAGCAGTACTTC.

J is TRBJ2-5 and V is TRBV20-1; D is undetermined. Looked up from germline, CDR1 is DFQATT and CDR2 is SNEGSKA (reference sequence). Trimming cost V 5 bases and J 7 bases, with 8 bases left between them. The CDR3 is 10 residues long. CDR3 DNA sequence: TGCAGTGCTGCCTTTTGGACCCAGTACTTC. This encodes CSAAFWTQYF.

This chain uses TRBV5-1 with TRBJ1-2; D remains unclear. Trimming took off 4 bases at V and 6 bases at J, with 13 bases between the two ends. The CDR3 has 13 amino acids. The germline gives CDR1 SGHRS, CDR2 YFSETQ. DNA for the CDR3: TGCGCCAGCAGCCCAAGGCTTCGCGATGGCTACACCTTC. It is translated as CASSPRLRDGYTF.

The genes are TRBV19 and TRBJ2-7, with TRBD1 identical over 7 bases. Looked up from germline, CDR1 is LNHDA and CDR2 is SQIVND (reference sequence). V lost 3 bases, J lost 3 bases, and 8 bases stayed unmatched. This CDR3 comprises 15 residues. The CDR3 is CASSIEQGKVYEQYF. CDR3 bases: TGTGCCAGTAGTATCGAACAGGGGAAAGTCTACGAGCAGTACTTC.

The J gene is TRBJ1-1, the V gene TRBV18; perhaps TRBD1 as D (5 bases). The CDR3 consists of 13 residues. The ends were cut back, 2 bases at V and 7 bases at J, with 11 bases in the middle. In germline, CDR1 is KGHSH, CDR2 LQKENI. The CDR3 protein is CASSPKAGHEAFF. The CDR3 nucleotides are TGTGCCAGCTCACCAAAGGCAGGGCATGAAGCTTTCTTT. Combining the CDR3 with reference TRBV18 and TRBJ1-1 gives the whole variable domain NAGVMQNPRHLVRRRGQEARLRCSPMKGHSHVYWYRQLPEEGLKFMVYLQKENIIDESGMPKERFSAEFPKEGPSILRIQQVVRGDSAAYFCASSPKAGHEAFFGQGTRLTVV.

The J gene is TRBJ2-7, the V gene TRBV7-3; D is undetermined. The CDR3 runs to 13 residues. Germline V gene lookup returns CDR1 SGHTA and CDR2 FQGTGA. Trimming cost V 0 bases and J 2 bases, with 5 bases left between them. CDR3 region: CASSLTSAYEQYF. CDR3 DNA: TGTGCCAGCAGCTTAACGTCGGCCTACGAGCAGTACTTC. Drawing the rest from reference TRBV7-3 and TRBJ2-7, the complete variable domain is GAGVSQTPSNKVTEKGKYVELRCDPISGHTALYWYRQSLGQGPEFLIYFQGTGAADDSGLPNDRFFAVRPEGSVSTLKIQRTERGDSAVYLCASSLTSAYEQYFGPGTRLTVT.